These 8 T cell receptor beta chains originate from one sample sequenced in a study of blood T cell repertoires in COVID-19. Sequencing used immunoSEQ multiplex PCR; TCRdb keeps in-frame clones, though not all of them. The table records 250,000 or so clones, about 87% of them present only once. The sample comprised PBMCs or T cells enriched from blood (not recorded which). The receptors here all came from a woman younger than 45 who had been exposed to COVID-19.

The chain is built from TRBV6-5 and TRBJ1-5; 9 nucleotides line up with TRBD1. This CDR3 contains 14 residues. The V gene's germline CDR1 is MNHEY and CDR2 SVGAGI. Trimming at V came to 8 bases and at J to 3 bases, leaving 5 bases not matched to a gene. This chain's CDR3 is CASWGQGYNQPQHF. The CDR3 DNA reads as TGTGCCAGCTGGGGACAGGGATACAATCAGCCCCAGCATTTT.

This rearrangement joins TRBV24-1 to TRBJ2-1; possibly TRBD2 for D (6 bases). Germline CDR1 reads KGHDR; CDR2 reads SFDVKD. The CDR3 covers 14 residues. V gave up 0 bases and J gave up 9 bases, with 11 bases separating them. This chain's CDR3 is CATSDLDPGSEQFF. DNA of the CDR3: TGTGCCACCAGTGATTTGGATCCCGGGAGTGAGCAGTTCTTC.

J is TRBJ1-3 and V is TRBV18; TRBD1 agrees at 9 bases. Germline assignment: CDR1 KGHSH and CDR2 LQKENI. The CDR3 is 16 amino acids. J was trimmed by 4 bases and V by 5 bases; bases with no gene match: 9. The CDR3 spells CASSTGQGMRGNTIYF. In nucleotides, the CDR3 is TGTGCCAGCTCAACCGGACAGGGGATGCGGGGAAACACCATATATTTT.

The chain recombines TRBV21-1 with TRBJ2-1; TRBD2 reflects the table's D call only, with no check against the DNA. TRBV21-1 is termed a pseudogene. The CDR3 consists of 10 residues. In DNA form, the CDR3 reads TGTGCCAGCGGTAGCAATGAGCAGTTCTTC. This codes for CASGSNEQFF.

The chain employs TRBV9 and TRBJ1-1; a weak D match, TRBD1 (5 bases). Germline V gene sequence: CDR1 SGDLS, CDR2 YYNGEE. The ends were cut back, 4 bases at V and 10 bases at J, with 23 bases in the middle. This CDR3 has 15 residues. The CDR3 reads CASSPYSIRAGGAFF. The CDR3 DNA reads TGTGCCAGCAGCCCCTATTCGATCAGGGCCGGTGGAGCTTTCTTT.

V is TRBV12-5 and J is TRBJ2-2; no reliable D call. The germline V gene has CDR1 LGHNT and CDR2 FRNRAP. V was trimmed by 0 bases and J by 2 bases, leaving 10 bases between them. This CDR3 contains 16 residues. CDR3 sequence reads: CASGLVMGENTGELFF. The CDR3 DNA reads TGTGCTAGTGGTTTGGTAATGGGCGAAAACACCGGGGAGCTGTTTTTT.

V gene TRBV28 combines with J gene TRBJ2-4; 9 bases are shared with TRBD1. The CDR3 is made up of 15 amino acids. Germline V lookup: CDR1 MDHEN, CDR2 SYDVKM. V was clipped by 2 bases and J by 7 bases; unmatched bases: 6. The CDR3: CASSLPGQGTNIQYF. As DNA, the CDR3 is TGTGCCAGCAGTTTACCGGGACAGGGAACGAACATTCAGTACTTC.

The gene calls are TRBV5-1 and TRBJ2-1, with TRBD2 identical over 10 bases. V lost 2 bases, J lost 2 bases, and 1 base stayed unmatched. The CDR3 covers 15 residues. Germline assignment: CDR1 SGHRS and CDR2 YFSETQ. The CDR3 DNA sequence: TGCGCCAGCAGCTTAACTAGCGGGGCCTACAATGAGCAGTTCTTC. This sequence encodes CASSLTSGAYNEQFF.